This T cell receptor (beta chain) was observed in a study of T-cell memory formation after mild COVID-19. Whole-study findings and limits: Whether second-wave clones peaking at day 37 were SARS-CoV-2 specific went unconfirmed.

As regards this clonotype: Its target is unknown. At one end the junction does not follow the germline gene, possibly because of a read error.

Constant-segment-primed 5'RACE gave TCR alpha and TCR beta cDNA libraries with sample barcodes and UMIs. MiXCR, run by TCRdb on the 5' RACE reads, gives a single entry per CDR3 protein. The data contain 540,000 or so distinct CDR3 sequences, roughly 22% of them singletons. The sample consisted of PBMCs or a T cell subset sorted from them (not recorded which). This TCR came from an adult woman who had mild COVID-19 (a few samples of this study predate the infection). Cell type and time point are not known.

DNA for the CDR3: TGTGCCAGCAGCTCCGGGAACCAGGAGACCCAGTACTTC. This codes for CASSSGNQETQYF. V and J are TRBV7-3 and TRBJ2-5, with a tentative D call TRBD2 (5 bases). Germline lookup yields CDR1 SGHTA and CDR2 FQGTGA. The CDR3 totals 13 residues.